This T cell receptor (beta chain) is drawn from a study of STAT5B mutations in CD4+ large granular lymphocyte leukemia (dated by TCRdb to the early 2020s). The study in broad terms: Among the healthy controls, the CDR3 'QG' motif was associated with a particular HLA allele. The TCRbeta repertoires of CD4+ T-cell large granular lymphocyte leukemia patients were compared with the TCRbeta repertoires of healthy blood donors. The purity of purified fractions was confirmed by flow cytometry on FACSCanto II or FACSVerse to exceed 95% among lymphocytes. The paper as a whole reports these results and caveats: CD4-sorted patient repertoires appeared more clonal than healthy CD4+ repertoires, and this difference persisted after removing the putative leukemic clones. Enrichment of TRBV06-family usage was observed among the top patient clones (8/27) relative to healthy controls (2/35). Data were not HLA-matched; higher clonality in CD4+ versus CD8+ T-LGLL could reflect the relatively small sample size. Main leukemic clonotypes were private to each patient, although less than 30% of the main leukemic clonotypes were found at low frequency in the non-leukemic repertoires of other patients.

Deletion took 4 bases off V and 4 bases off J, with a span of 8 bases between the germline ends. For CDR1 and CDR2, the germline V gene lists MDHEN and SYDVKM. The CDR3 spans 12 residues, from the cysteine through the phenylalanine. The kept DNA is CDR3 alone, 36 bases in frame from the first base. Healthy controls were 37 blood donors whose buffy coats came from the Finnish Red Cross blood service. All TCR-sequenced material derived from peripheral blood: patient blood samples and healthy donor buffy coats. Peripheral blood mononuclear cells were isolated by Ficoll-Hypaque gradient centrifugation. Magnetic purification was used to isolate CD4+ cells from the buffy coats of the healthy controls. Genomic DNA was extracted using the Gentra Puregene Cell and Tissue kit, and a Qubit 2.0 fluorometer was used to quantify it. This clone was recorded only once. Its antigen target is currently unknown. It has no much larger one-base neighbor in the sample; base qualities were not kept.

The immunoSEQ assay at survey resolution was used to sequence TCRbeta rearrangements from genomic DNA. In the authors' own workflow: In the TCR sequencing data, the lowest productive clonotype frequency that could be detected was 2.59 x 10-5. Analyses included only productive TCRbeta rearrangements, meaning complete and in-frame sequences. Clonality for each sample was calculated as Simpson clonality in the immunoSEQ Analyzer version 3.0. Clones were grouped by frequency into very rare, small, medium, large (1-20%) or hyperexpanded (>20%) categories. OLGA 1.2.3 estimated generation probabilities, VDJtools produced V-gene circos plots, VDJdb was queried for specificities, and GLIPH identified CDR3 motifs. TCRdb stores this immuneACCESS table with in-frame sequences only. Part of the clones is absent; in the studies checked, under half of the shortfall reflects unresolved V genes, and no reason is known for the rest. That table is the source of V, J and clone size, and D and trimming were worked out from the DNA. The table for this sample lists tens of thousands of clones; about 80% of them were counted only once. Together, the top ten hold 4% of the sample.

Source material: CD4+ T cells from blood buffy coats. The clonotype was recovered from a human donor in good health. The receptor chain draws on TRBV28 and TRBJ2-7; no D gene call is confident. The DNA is TGTGCCAGCAGTTCGGCCACTTACGAGCAGTACTTC. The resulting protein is CASSSATYEQYF.